The T cell receptor beta chain described here comes from a study of patients and donors after allogeneic stem cell transplantation. V was clipped by 5 bases and J by 4 bases, with 18 bases between them. The germline gives CDR1 SGHAT, CDR2 FQDESV (reference sequence). CDR3 length: 16 amino acids. TCRdb used MiXCR to reprocess the RT-PCR reads, holding one entry per CDR3 protein. The sample includes about 400,000 distinct CDR3 sequences, 16% of them seen just once. This clonotype showed up just a few times. The receptor's source is a human donor who was either an allogeneic HSCT recipient or a stem cell or donor lymphocyte infusion donor (not recorded which). It is not recorded whose cells these are; they may come from a transplant donor. The chain is built from TRBV11-1 and TRBJ1-3, with D perhaps matching TRBD1 (5 bases). Sequencing input: blood, either unsorted or a sorted T cell fraction (not recorded which). The CDR3: CASSVHRFGVGNTIYF. CDR3 DNA sequence: TGTGCCAGCAGCGTCCACAGGTTTGGAGTCGGAAACACCATATATTTT.